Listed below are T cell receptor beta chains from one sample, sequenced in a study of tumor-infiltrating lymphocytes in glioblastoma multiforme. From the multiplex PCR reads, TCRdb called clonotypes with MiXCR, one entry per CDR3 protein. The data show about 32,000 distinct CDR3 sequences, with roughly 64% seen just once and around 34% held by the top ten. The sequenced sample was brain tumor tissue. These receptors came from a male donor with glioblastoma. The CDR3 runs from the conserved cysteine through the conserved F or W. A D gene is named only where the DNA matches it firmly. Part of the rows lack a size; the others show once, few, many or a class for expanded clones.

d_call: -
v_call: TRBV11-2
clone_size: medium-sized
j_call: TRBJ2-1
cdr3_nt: TGTGCCAGCAGCTTTTCGAGGACCAGGGGTAATGAGCAGTTCTTC
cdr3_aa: CASSFSRTRGNEQFF

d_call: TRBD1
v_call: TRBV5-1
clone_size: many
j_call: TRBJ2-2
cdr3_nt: TGCGCCAGCAGCGGACAGGGGACCGGGGAGCTGTTTTTT
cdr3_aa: CASSGQGTGELFF

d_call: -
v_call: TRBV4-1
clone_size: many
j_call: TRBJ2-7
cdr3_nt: TGCGCCAGCAGCCAAGAGTGGGGGGAGCAGTACTTC
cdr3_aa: CASSQEWGEQYF

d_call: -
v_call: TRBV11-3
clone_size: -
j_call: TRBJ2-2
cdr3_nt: TGTGCTAGCAGCTCACCCTCTGGGGGGTACACCGGGGAGGTGTTTTTT
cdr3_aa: CASSSPSGGYTGEVFF

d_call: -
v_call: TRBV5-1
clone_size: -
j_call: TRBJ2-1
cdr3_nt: TGCGCCAGCAGCTTGATTGGCGGGATGAATGGGAGTGAGCAGTTCTTC
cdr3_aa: CASSLIGGMNGSEQFF

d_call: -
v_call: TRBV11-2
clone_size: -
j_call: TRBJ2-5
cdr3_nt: TGTGCCAGCAGCTTAATAGGGGGTCTAGAGACCCATTACTTC
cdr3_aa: CASSLIGGLETHYF

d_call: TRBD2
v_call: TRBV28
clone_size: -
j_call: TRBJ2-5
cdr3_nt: TGTGCCAGCAGTCTGGGACTAGCGGGAGGGGCGAACCAGTACTTC
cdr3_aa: CASSLGLAGGANQYF

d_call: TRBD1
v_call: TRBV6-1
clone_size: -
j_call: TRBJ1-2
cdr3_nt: TGTGCCAGCACCATAGGGACAGCTGGAACCTTC
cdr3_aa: CASTIGTAGTF

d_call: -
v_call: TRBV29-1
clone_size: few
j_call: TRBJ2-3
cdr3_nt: TGCAGCGTCGCCCCACCAAATGCCGGGACTTTAAAAGGAGATACGCGGTATTTT
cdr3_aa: CSVAPPNAGTLKGDTRYF

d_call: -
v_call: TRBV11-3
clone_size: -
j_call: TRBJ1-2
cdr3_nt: -
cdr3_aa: CASSSSGDHYGYTF

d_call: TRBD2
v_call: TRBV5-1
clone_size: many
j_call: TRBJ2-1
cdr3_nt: TGCGCCAGCAGCTTGGGGCGGGGGTCCAGCTCCTACAATGAGCAGTTCTTC
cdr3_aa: CASSLGRGSSSYNEQFF